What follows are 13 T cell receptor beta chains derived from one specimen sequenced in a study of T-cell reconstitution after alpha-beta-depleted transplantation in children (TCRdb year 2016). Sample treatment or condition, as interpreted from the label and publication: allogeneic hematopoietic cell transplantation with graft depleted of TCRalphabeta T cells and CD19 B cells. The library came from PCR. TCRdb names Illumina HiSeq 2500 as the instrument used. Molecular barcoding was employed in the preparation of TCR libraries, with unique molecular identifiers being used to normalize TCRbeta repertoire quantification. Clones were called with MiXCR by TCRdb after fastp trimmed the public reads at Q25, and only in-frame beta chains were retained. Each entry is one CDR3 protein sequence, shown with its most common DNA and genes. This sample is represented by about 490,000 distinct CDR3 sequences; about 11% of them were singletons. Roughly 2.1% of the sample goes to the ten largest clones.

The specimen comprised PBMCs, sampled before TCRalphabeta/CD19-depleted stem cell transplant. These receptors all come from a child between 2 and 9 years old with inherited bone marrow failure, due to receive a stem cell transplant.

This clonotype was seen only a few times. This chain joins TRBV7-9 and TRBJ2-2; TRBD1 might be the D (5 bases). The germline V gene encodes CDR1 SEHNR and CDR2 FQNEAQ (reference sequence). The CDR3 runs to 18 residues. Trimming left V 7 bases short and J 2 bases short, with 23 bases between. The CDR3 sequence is CASTETEMKGSNTGELFF. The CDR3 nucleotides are TGTGCCAGCACCGAGACGGAAATGAAGGGGTCCAACACCGGGGAGCTGTTTTTT.

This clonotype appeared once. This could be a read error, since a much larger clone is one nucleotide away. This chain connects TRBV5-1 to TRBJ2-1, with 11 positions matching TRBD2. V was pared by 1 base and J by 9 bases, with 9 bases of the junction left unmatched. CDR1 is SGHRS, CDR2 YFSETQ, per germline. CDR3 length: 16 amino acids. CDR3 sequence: CASSLFLAGGGSEQFF. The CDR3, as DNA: TGCGCCAGCAGCTTGTTTCTAGCGGGAGGAGGAAGTGAGCAGTTCTTC.

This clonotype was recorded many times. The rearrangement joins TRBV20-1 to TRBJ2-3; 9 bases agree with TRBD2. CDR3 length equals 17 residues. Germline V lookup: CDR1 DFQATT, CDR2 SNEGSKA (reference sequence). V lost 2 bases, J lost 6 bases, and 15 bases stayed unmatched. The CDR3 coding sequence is TGCAGTGCTAGACTAGCGGGGAAGATTTCAAAAGGGGATACGCAGTATTTT. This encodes CSARLAGKISKGDTQYF.

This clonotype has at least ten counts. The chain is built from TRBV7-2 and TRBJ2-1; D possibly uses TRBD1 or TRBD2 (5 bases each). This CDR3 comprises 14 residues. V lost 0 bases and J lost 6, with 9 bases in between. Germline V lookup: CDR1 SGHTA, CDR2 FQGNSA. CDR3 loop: CASSLARGVNEQFF. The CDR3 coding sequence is TGTGCCAGCAGCTTAGCGCGAGGGGTCAATGAGCAGTTCTTC.

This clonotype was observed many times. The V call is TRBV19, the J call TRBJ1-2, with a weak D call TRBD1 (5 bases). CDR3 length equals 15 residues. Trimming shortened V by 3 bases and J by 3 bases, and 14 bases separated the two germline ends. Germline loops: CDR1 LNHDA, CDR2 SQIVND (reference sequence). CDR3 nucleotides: TGTGCCAGTAGTATCTCCAGAGGGGACGACTATGGCTACACCTTC. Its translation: CASSISRGDDYGYTF.

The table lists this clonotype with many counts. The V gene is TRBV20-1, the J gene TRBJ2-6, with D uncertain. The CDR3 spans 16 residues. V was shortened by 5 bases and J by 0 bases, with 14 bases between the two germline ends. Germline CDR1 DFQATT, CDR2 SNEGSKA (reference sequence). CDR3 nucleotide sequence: TGCAGTGCTGATACCGGACCGTCCTCTGGGGCCAACGTCCTGACTTTC. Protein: CSADTGPSSGANVLTF.

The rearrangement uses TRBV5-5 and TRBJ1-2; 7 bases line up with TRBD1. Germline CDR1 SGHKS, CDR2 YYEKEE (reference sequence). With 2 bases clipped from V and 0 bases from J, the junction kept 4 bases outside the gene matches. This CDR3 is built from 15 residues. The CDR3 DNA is TGTGCCAGCAGCTTCAGGGGGGGAGCTAACTATGGCTACACCTTC. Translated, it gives CASSFRGGANYGYTF.

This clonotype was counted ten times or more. The CDR3 DNA sequence: TGCGCCAGCAGCCCGACCCTCGGACGGGGTTCATACGAGCAGTACTTC. Translation: CASSPTLGRGSYEQYF. The rearrangement joins TRBV4-3 to TRBJ2-7, with D perhaps TRBD2 (5 bases). Deletions cut 4 bases from V and 4 bases from J, with 20 bases between. In germline, CDR1 is LGHNA, CDR2 YSLEER. This CDR3 comprises 16 residues.

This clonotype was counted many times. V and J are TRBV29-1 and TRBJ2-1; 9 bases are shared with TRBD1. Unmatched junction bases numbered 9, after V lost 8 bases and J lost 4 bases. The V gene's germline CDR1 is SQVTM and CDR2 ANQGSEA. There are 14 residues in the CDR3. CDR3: CSSHGDRVYNEQFF. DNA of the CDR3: TGCAGCTCGCACGGGGACAGGGTGTACAATGAGCAGTTCTTC.

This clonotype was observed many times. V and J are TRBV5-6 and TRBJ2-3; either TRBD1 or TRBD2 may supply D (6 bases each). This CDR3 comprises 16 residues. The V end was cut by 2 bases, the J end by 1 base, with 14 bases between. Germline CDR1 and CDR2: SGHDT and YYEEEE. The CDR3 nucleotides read TGTGCCAGCAGCTTCTCCTCGGGGGCCCGCACAGATACGCAGTATTTT. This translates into CASSFSSGARTDTQYF.

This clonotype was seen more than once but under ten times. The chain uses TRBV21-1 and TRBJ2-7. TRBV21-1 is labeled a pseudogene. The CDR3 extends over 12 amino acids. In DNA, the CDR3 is TGTGCCAGCAGAACACCATACTACGAGCAGTACTTC. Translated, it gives CASRTPYYEQYF.

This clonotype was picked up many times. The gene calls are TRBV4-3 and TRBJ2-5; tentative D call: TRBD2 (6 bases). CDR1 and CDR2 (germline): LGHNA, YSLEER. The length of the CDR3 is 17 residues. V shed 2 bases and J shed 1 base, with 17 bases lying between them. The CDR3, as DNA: TGCGCCAGCAGCCAAACTAGCCCCGCTACCCTCCAAGAGACCCAGTACTTC. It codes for CASSQTSPATLQETQYF.

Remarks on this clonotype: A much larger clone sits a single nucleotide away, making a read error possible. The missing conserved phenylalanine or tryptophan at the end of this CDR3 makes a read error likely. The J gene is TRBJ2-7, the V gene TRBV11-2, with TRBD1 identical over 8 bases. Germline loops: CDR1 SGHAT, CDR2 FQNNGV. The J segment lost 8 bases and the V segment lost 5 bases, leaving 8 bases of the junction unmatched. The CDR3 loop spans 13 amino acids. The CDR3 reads CASSASTGVQQYS. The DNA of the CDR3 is TGTGCCAGCAGCGCCTCGACAGGGGTACAGCAGTACTCC.